This is a list of T cell receptor beta chains from one sample in a study of T cell changes during pregnancy in multiple sclerosis. The data were produced by immunoSEQ multiplex PCR, yet TCRdb's version contains in-frame clones alone and is incomplete. The sample has under 45,000 clones; nearly 90% are singletons. Sequencing was performed on CD4+ T cells from peripheral blood mononuclear cells, taken in the first trimester of pregnancy. The receptor source for this set is a female donor with multiple sclerosis, enrolled in a pregnancy study. Each CDR3 is given with its conserved first and last residue. A D gene is named only where the DNA matches it firmly. Rows give clone size only sometimes, using once, few, many, or a class for an expanded clone.

j_call,d_call,clone_size,v_call,cdr3_aa,cdr3_nt
TRBJ2-2,.,.,TRBV5-8,CASSFVAGVDTGELFF,TGTGCCAGCAGCTTTGTAGCAGGGGTCGACACCGGGGAGCTGTTTTTT
TRBJ2-6,.,.,TRBV6-5,CASSFTASGANVLTF,TGTGCCAGCAGTTTCACCGCGTCTGGGGCCAACGTCCTGACTTTC
TRBJ2-1,TRBD2,.,TRBV6-5,CASKTLAGGGNEQFF,TGTGCCAGCAAAACACTAGCGGGAGGGGGTAATGAGCAGTTCTTC
TRBJ2-7,TRBD1,.,TRBV7-9,CASSLRDSSYEQYF,TGTGCCAGCAGCCTCCGGGACAGTTCCTACGAGCAGTACTTC
TRBJ1-2,.,.,TRBV5-8,CASRRAGGNYGYTF,TGTGCCAGCAGGAGGGCTGGGGGGAACTATGGCTACACCTTC
TRBJ1-2,.,.,TRBV28,CASSPSGSGVYGYTF,TGTGCCAGCAGTCCATCTGGTTCCGGGGTCTATGGCTACACCTTC
TRBJ1-2,TRBD1,.,TRBV6-1,CASSDNTGDGYTF,TGTGCCAGCAGTGACAATACAGGGGATGGCTACACCTTC
TRBJ2-7,TRBD2,.,TRBV5-4,CASSLAGSGPAEQYF,TGTGCCAGCAGCTTGGCAGGTAGCGGGCCTGCCGAGCAGTACTTC
TRBJ2-2,TRBD1,.,TRBV7-9,CASSRTGGTGELFF,TGTGCCAGCTCAAGGACAGGGGGCACCGGGGAGCTGTTTTTT
TRBJ1-2,TRBD1,.,TRBV5-1,CASSLAGTGGGYTF,TGCGCCAGCAGCTTGGCGGGGACAGGTGGTGGCTACACCTTC
TRBJ1-5,TRBD1,.,TRBV7-8,CASSLAAGTGIYSNQPQHF,TGTGCCAGCAGCTTAGCCGCTGGGACAGGGATATATAGCAATCAGCCCCAGCATTTT
TRBJ1-1,.,.,TRBV2,CASTQNTEAFF,TGTGCCAGCACCCAAAACACTGAAGCTTTCTTT
TRBJ2-1,TRBD1,.,TRBV7-9,CASSLSRTGGPSSYNEQFF,TGTGCCAGCAGCTTATCGCGGACAGGGGGACCCTCCTCCTACAATGAGCAGTTCTTC
TRBJ2-7,.,.,TRBV29-1,CSVAGKTSSYEQYF,TGCAGCGTGGCCGGGAAAACCAGCTCCTACGAGCAGTACTTC
TRBJ1-1,.,.,TRBV19,CASSEILRTEAFF,TGTGCCAGTAGTGAAATCCTGAGGACTGAAGCTTTCTTT
TRBJ2-1,TRBD2,.,TRBV6-5,CASSVLAGGLNEQFF,TGTGCCAGCAGTGTACTAGCGGGAGGACTTAATGAGCAGTTCTTC
TRBJ2-5,.,once,TRBV2,CASSVQGRETQYF,TGTGCCAGCAGTGTACAGGGCCGGGAGACCCAGTACTTC